The clone carrying this TCR beta chain was observed once. Antigen unknown. This sample stems from a study of blood T cells in healthy people across ages. General study results and limits: The study regarded diversity estimates from one million T cells as underestimates.

The CDR3 consists of 21 residues. Germline V lookup: CDR1 SGHTA, CDR2 FQGTGA. The ends lost 0 bases at V and 7 bases at J; junction bases unmatched: 25. A sample-barcoded 5' primer and a J-beta primer mix were used in a second PCR of roughly 7 to 11 cycles. The authors tagged each cDNA molecule using a template-switch adaptor with 12 random nucleotides. From the 5' RACE reads, TCRdb called clonotypes with MiXCR, one entry per CDR3 protein. The sample records approximately 1.5 million distinct CDR3 sequences, approximately 39% being singletons. Donors were systemically healthy Caucasian individuals from Russia aged about 6 to 95 years. Per individual sample, total RNA of at least 5 micrograms was extracted.

The source of this sequence is a woman aged 18-29 years in good health. Sample: blood. The chain joins TRBV7-3 to TRBJ2-7; 9 nucleotides match TRBD2. The CDR3 spells CASSLTVRGPLAGASYNEQYF. CDR3 sequence (DNA): TGTGCCAGCAGCTTAACGGTCAGGGGACCATTAGCGGGGGCAAGCTACAATGAGCAGTACTTC.